The 32 T cell receptor beta chains presented below share a single source sample, sequenced in a study of radiation and T cells in renal cell carcinoma. Stated treatment: 15 Gy SBRT to primary tumor, nephrectomy 4 weeks later. Sequencing used immunoSEQ multiplex PCR; TCRdb keeps in-frame clones, though not all of them. The table lists roughly 4,000 clones, about two thirds of them singletons. This specimen was tumor tissue, taken from a patient whose treatment included radiotherapy and nephrectomy. These receptors came from a woman aged 55-70 years with renal cell carcinoma.

This clone has just one count. The J gene is TRBJ1-5, the V gene TRBV15; D is possibly TRBD1 (5 bases). The CDR3 has 13 residues. The germline V gene has CDR1 LNHNV and CDR2 YYDKDF (reference sequence). V lost 5 bases and J 3 bases, leaving 8 bases between the germline ends. The CDR3 region has the DNA TGTGCCACCAGCGGGACGTACAATCAGCCCCAGCATTTT. This sequence encodes CATSGTYNQPQHF.

This chain links TRBV20-1 with TRBJ2-7; possible D gene TRBD1, 5 bases. The ends were cut back, 0 bases at V and 7 bases at J, with 7 bases in the middle. Germline V gives CDR1 DFQATT, CDR2 SNEGSKA (reference sequence). This CDR3 has 11 amino acids. For the CDR3, the DNA is TGCAGTGCTAGAGAAAGACAGGAGCAGTACTTC. Encoded protein: CSARERQEQYF.

This chain connects TRBV19 to TRBJ1-2; possibly TRBD1 for D (5 bases). Germline assignment: CDR1 LNHDA and CDR2 SQIVND (reference sequence). The CDR3 contains 13 residues. V lost 4 bases to trimming and J lost 6 bases, with 12 bases between them. The CDR3 DNA is TGTGCCAGTAGTAGTTGGGGAGGGGATGGCTACACCTTC. Its translation is CASSSWGGDGYTF.

V is TRBV6-1 and J is TRBJ2-2; 9 bases line up with TRBD1. Unmatched junction bases numbered 5, after V lost 5 bases and J lost 4 bases. This CDR3 contains 15 residues. CDR1 is MNHNS, CDR2 SASEGT, per germline. The CDR3 nucleotides read TGTGCCAGCAGTAGGGAGACAGGGGGCACCGGGGAGCTGTTTTTT. This sequence encodes CASSRETGGTGELFF.

The J gene is TRBJ2-7, the V gene TRBV6-1, with D unclear. Trimming removed 5 bases at V and 5 bases at J, with 10 bases between. The CDR3 spans 12 residues. CDR1 and CDR2 (germline): MNHNS, SASEGT. The CDR3 nucleotides read TGTGCCAGCAGTTTTAGGTGGGACGAGCAGTACTTC. Its protein is CASSFRWDEQYF.

The V and J genes are TRBV6-5 and TRBJ2-1; D unclear. V lost 7 bases and J lost 0, with 10 bases in between. The CDR3 spans 14 residues. Looked up from germline, CDR1 is MNHEY and CDR2 is SVGAGI. In DNA, the CDR3 is TGTGCCAGCAATATAGCAGGCTCCTACAATGAGCAGTTCTTC. Its protein product is CASNIAGSYNEQFF.

The chain carries TRBV5-5 and TRBJ2-1; D not certain. V lost 5 bases, J lost 4 bases, and 22 bases lay in between. Per germline, CDR1 SGHKS and CDR2 YYEKEE (reference sequence). The CDR3 contains 17 residues. For the CDR3, the DNA is TGTGCCAGCAGTTCAACTCTGGGGTCCACGGCTTACAATGAGCAGTTCTTC. Translation: CASSSTLGSTAYNEQFF.

This clone has only one observation. J is TRBJ1-2 and V is TRBV25-1, with TRBD1 matching 12 bases. The CDR3 length is 15 residues. The J segment lost 8 bases and the V segment lost 1 base, leaving 5 bases of the junction unmatched. Germline-derived CDR1 and CDR2 are MGHDK and SYGVNS. CDR3 sequence: CASSESPGTGGGYTF. CDR3 DNA: TGTGCCAGCAGTGAATCCCCGGGGACAGGGGGCGGCTACACCTTC.

CDR3 in amino acids: CASQTGGDSRYNEQFF. Written as DNA, the CDR3 is TGTGCCAGCCAAACGGGTGGGGACTCCCGCTACAATGAGCAGTTCTTC. This chain uses TRBV7-9 with TRBJ2-1, with D perhaps TRBD2 (6 bases). This CDR3 comprises 16 residues. Germline CDR1 is SEHNR and CDR2 is FQNEAQ (reference sequence). V lost 8 bases and J lost 3, with 20 bases in between. Supplemented by reference TRBV7-9 and TRBJ2-1, the full variable domain reads DTGVSQNPRHKITKRGQNVTFRCDPISEHNRLYWYRQTLGQGPEFLTYFQNEAQLEKSRLLSDRFSAERPKGSFSTLEIQRTEQGDSAMYLCASQTGGDSRYNEQFFGPGTRLTVL.

This chain uses TRBV7-2 with TRBJ2-7; D is possibly TRBD2 (6 bases). The CDR3 contains 14 residues. Looked up from germline, CDR1 is SGHTA and CDR2 is FQGNSA. Trimming shortened V by 7 bases and J by 0 bases, and 13 bases separated the two germline ends. DNA for the CDR3: TGTGCCAGCACCCGGGACTGGAGCTCCTACGAGCAGTACTTC. Translation gives CASTRDWSSYEQYF.

This clone rates as medium-sized. The gene calls are TRBV27 and TRBJ2-1; the D gene is possibly TRBD2 (7 bases). From germline, CDR1 is MNHEY and CDR2 SMNVEV (reference sequence). Trimming left V 3 bases short and J 3 bases short, with 9 bases between. The CDR3 is made up of 14 amino acids. CDR3 loop: CASSLRGGYNEQFF. The CDR3 DNA is TGTGCCAGCAGTTTGAGGGGGGGCTACAATGAGCAGTTCTTC.

J is TRBJ2-1 and V is TRBV6-6; D remains ambiguous. CDR1 and CDR2 from the germline V gene are MNHNY and SVGAGI (reference sequence). The V and J ends lost 5 bases and 5 bases respectively, with 7 bases between them. The CDR3 length is 12 residues. For the CDR3, the DNA is TGTGCCAGCAGTCGGCCCAACAATGAGCAGTTCTTC. Its protein is CASSRPNNEQFF.

This clone is categorized as large. This rearrangement joins TRBV5-1 to TRBJ1-4, with 10 bases matching TRBD1. V lost 2 bases, J lost 7 bases, and 11 bases stayed unmatched. This CDR3 comprises 17 residues. Germline V gene data show CDR1 as SGHRS and CDR2 as YFSETQ. The CDR3 DNA follows: TGCGCCAGCAGCTTCAACCCGCCGGGACAGGGGACTGAAAAACTGTTTTTT. Protein sequence: CASSFNPPGQGTEKLFF. The full variable domain, with the rest looked up from reference TRBV5-1 and TRBJ1-4, is KAGVTQTPRYLIKTRGQQVTLSCSPISGHRSVSWYQQTPGQGLQFLFEYFSETQRNKGNFPGRFSGRQFSNSRSEMNVSTLELGDSALYLCASSFNPPGQGTEKLFFGSGTQLSVL.

This clone was observed a single time. The V and J genes are TRBV7-3 and TRBJ2-1; D perhaps matches TRBD2 (6 bases). Germline CDR1 and CDR2: SGHTA and FQGTGA. V was pared by 1 base and J by 4 bases, with 14 bases between. The CDR3 contains 16 residues. The CDR3 sequence: CASSLRTGTEYNEQFF. The CDR3 coding sequence is TGTGCCAGCAGCTTAAGGACCGGGACTGAGTACAATGAGCAGTTCTTC.

This chain's CDR3 is CASSVGFTGGSFTEAFF. CDR3 nucleotides: TGTGCCAGCAGCGTAGGCTTTACAGGGGGCTCGTTCACTGAAGCTTTCTTT. The chain is built from TRBV9 and TRBJ1-1, with 9 bases that match TRBD1. J gave up 4 bases and V 0 bases, and 10 bases lay outside the gene matches. Per the germline V gene, CDR1 is SGDLS and CDR2 is YYNGEE. The CDR3 sequence is 17 residues long.

This clone was counted between two and nine times. This rearrangement joins TRBV29-1 to TRBJ2-3; no firm D call. This CDR3 has 14 amino acids. The V gene's germline CDR1 is SQVTM and CDR2 ANQGSEA. V lost 4 bases, J lost 1 base, and 12 bases lay in between. The CDR3 DNA reads TGCAGCGTTGGGTTACTAAGCGGCACAGATACGCAGTATTTT. Translated: CSVGLLSGTDTQYF.

The V gene is TRBV7-3, the J gene TRBJ2-6; D is unclear. The CDR3 spans 18 residues. Germline-derived CDR1 and CDR2 are SGHTA and FQGTGA. V dropped 5 bases and J dropped 5 bases, with 22 bases sitting between them. This CDR3 is CASSIMSDVQSRANVLTF. The CDR3 region has the DNA TGTGCCAGCAGCATAATGTCAGACGTACAAAGTCGGGCCAACGTCCTGACTTTC.

This chain uses TRBV7-2 with TRBJ1-2; TRBD1 might be the D (5 bases). Germline-derived CDR1 and CDR2 are SGHTA and FQGNSA. The CDR3 totals 14 residues. V shed 5 bases and J shed 7 bases, with 17 bases lying between them. CDR3 DNA sequence: TGTGCCAGCAGCGGCAGGGTATCCCCTAGTGGCTACACCTTC. Translation: CASSGRVSPSGYTF.

This rearrangement joins TRBV2 to TRBJ1-6, with 7 bases aligning to TRBD1. The CDR3 is 14 residues long. In germline, CDR1 is SNHLY, CDR2 FYNNEI. J was trimmed by 9 bases and V by 4 bases; bases with no gene match: 6. The CDR3 bases are TGTGCCAGCAGTGCCGGGACAGAGGTTTCACCCCTCCACTTT. Amino acid sequence: CASSAGTEVSPLHF.

This clone was picked up a small number of times. The chain uses TRBV6-1 and TRBJ2-5, with D possibly matching TRBD2 (6 bases). The germline gives CDR1 MNHNS, CDR2 SASEGT. This CDR3 region has 15 residues. The V and J ends lost 5 bases and 0 bases respectively, with 13 bases between them. CDR3 in DNA: TGTGCCAGCAGTTGGACGGGGACTTACCAAGAGACCCAGTACTTC. This codes for CASSWTGTYQETQYF.

In this sample, this clone is medium-sized. The gene calls are TRBV4-3 and TRBJ2-7, with unresolved D. CDR3 size: 16 residues. Trimming pared 0 bases from V and 2 bases from J, leaving 14 bases between. Germline lookup yields CDR1 LGHNA and CDR2 YSLEER. This CDR3 is CASSQDFAPTTYEQYF. CDR3 in DNA: TGCGCCAGCAGCCAAGATTTCGCCCCAACGACCTACGAGCAGTACTTC.

The chain recombines TRBV18 with TRBJ2-1, with no clear D. Germline values: CDR1 KGHSH, CDR2 LQKENI. Trimming took off 0 bases at V and 8 bases at J, with 11 bases between the two ends. The CDR3 has 14 residues. DNA for the CDR3: TGTGCCAGCTCACCACCGGTTTTGATGGATGAGCAGTTCTTC. Its translation is CASSPPVLMDEQFF.

The chain links TRBV11-2 to TRBJ1-1; D not certain. The CDR3 is 13 residues long. Germline assignment: CDR1 SGHAT and CDR2 FQNNGV. V was clipped by 5 bases and J by 1 base, with 8 bases between them. The CDR3 protein is CASSPTQNTEAFF. The CDR3 nucleotides are TGTGCCAGCAGCCCCACACAGAACACTGAAGCTTTCTTT.

The chain uses TRBV4-1 and TRBJ2-3; no clear D gene. Germline loops: CDR1 MGHRA, CDR2 YSYEKL. V was shortened by 4 bases and J by 0 bases, with 11 bases between the two germline ends. The CDR3 is made up of 15 amino acids. This CDR3 is CASSPRIDSTDTQYF. Here the CDR3 DNA reads TGCGCCAGCAGCCCTAGAATCGACAGCACAGATACGCAGTATTTT.

This clone is a singleton in its sample. The chain is built from TRBV30 and TRBJ2-1; possibly TRBD2 for D (6 bases). The CDR3 sequence is 14 residues long. Germline CDR1 is GTSNPN and CDR2 is SVGIG (reference sequence). The ends were cut back, 3 bases at V and 8 bases at J, with 17 bases in the middle. CDR3: CAWSPTAGTYEQFF. The CDR3 bases are TGTGCCTGGAGCCCCACGGCGGGAACCTATGAGCAGTTCTTC.

Concerning this clone itself: A read error may account for a junction end that differs from germline. This chain uses TRBV12-5 with TRBJ2-7; 10 bases are a match to TRBD1. Germline values: CDR1 LGHNT, CDR2 FRNRAP. This CDR3 spans 11 amino acids. CDR3: CASGLGDRGVF. The CDR3, as DNA: TGTGCTAGTGGATTAGGGGACAGGGGTGTCTTC.

The chain uses TRBV5-5 and TRBJ2-2, with D perhaps TRBD1 or TRBD2 (5 bases each). Trimming took off 4 bases at V and 7 bases at J, with 8 bases between the two ends. CDR3 size: 12 residues. Germline V gene data show CDR1 as SGHKS and CDR2 as YYEKEE (reference sequence). CDR3 sequence: CASSGGRGELFF. The CDR3 DNA reads as TGTGCCAGCAGCGGGGGTCGCGGGGAGCTGTTTTTT.

The chain employs TRBV28 and TRBJ2-5, with D maybe TRBD1 (6 bases). V shed 5 bases and J shed 1 base, with 14 bases lying between them. This CDR3 region has 15 residues. Looked up from germline, CDR1 is MDHEN and CDR2 is SYDVKM. The CDR3, as DNA: TGTGCCAGCAGTCCTAACAGGGCATCCCAAGAGACCCAGTACTTC. Protein: CASSPNRASQETQYF.

The CDR3 nucleotides are TGTGCCAGCAGCCAGTACAATGAGCAGTTCTTC. This codes for CASSQYNEQFF. The chain has TRBV27 and TRBJ2-1; D remains unclear. Germline lookup yields CDR1 MNHEY and CDR2 SMNVEV (reference sequence). V lost 6 bases and J 4 bases, leaving 4 bases between the germline ends. This CDR3 is built from 11 residues.

A few counts support this clone. The gene calls are TRBV9 and TRBJ2-2; 8 bases are a match to TRBD1. Germline-derived CDR1 and CDR2 are SGDLS and YYNGEE. The CDR3 length is 15 residues. J was trimmed by 4 bases and V by 7 bases; bases with no gene match: 9. The CDR3, as DNA: TGTGCCAGCGAGGGCGGACAGGGACCCACCGGGGAGCTGTTTTTT. It encodes CASEGGQGPTGELFF.

The chain joins TRBV5-1 to TRBJ1-2, with D possibly TRBD1 on 6 matching bases. The germline CDR1 and CDR2 sequences are SGHRS and YFSETQ. The CDR3 length is 15 residues. The V end was cut by 4 bases, the J end by 2 bases, with 15 bases between. The CDR3 loop reads CASSPGDGGNYGYTF. CDR3 bases: TGCGCCAGCAGCCCTGGAGACGGGGGCAACTATGGCTACACCTTC.

This chain joins TRBV7-9 and TRBJ2-1; the D gene is possibly TRBD1 (5 bases). Trimming cost V 0 bases and J 10 bases, with 13 bases left between them. Germline V gives CDR1 SEHNR, CDR2 FQNEAQ (reference sequence). The CDR3 runs 14 residues. DNA for the CDR3: TGTGCCAGCAGCTTAGCCGGCCCAGCAGGGGAGCAGTTCTTC. Translation gives CASSLAGPAGEQFF.